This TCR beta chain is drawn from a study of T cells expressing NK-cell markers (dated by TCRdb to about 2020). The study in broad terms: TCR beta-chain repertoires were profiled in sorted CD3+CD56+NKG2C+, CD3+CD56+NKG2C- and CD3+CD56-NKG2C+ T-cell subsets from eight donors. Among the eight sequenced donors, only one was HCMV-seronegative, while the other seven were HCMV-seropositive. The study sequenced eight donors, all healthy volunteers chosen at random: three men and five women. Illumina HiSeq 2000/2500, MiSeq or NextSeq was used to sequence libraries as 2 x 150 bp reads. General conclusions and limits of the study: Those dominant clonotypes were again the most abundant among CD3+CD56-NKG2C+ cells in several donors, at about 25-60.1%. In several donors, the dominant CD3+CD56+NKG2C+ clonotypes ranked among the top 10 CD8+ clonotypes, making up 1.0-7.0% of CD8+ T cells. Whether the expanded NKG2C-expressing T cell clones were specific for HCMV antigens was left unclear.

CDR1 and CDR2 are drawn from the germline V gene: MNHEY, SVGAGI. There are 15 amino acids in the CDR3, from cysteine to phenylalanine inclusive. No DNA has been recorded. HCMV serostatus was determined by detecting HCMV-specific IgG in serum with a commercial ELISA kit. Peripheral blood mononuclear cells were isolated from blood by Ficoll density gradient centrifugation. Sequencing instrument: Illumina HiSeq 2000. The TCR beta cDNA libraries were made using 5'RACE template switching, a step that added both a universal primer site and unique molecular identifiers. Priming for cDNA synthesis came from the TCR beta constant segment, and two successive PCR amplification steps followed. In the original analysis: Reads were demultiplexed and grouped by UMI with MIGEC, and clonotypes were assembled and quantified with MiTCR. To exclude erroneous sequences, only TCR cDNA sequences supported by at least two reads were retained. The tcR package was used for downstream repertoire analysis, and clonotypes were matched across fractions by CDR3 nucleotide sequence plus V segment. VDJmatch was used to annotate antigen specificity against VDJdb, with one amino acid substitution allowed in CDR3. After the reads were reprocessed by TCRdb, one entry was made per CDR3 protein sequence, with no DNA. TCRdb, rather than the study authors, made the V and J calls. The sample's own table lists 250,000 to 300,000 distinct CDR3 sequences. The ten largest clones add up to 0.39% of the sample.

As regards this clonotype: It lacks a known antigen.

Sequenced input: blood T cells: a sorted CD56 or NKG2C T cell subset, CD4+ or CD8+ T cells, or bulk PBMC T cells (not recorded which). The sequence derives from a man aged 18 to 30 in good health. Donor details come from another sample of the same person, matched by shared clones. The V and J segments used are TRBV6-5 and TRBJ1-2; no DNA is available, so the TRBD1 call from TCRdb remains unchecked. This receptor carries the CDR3 CASSYQGIANYGYTF.